This entry describes one T cell receptor beta chain. Its specificity is not known. TCRdb keeps only in-frame clones here, not all; method: immunoSEQ multiplex PCR. The table shows about 9,500 clones, with approximately 89% occurring only once. The entry originates in a study of pediatric ulcerative colitis. V lost 3 bases, J lost 2 bases, and 13 bases lay in between. The CDR3 length is 15 residues. Germline CDR1 SGHDN, CDR2 FVKESK. Whole-study findings and limits: All ulcerative colitis patients, but no controls, carried two rectal clonotypes.

The chain recombines TRBV14 with TRBJ1-1; maybe TRBD1 (5 bases). The source of this sequence is a girl aged 5-17 years with moderate ulcerative colitis. Material for sequencing was blood. CDR3 sequence reads: CASSHREWGNTEAFF. The CDR3 DNA reads as TGTGCCAGCAGCCACAGGGAATGGGGCAACACTGAAGCTTTCTTT.